The 20 T cell receptor beta chains presented below share a single source sample, sequenced in a study of T cell responses to AZD1222 COVID-19 vaccine. Here immunoSEQ multiplex PCR was the method, and the copy in TCRdb shows in-frame clones only, minus some. This sample has 100,000 to 130,000 clones, with around nine tenths found just once. Sequencing was performed on peripheral blood, taken 28 days after the second AZD1222 dose. These receptors were obtained from an adult who received the AZD1222 COVID-19 vaccine.

The chain recombines TRBV21-1 with TRBJ2-2. TRBV21-1 is deemed a pseudogene. The CDR3 runs to 13 residues. CDR3 residues: CATTLEGAGELFF. Written as DNA, the CDR3 is TGTGCCACTACCCTGGAGGGGGCCGGGGAGCTGTTTTTT.

The rearrangement links TRBV14 to TRBJ1-6, with D possibly being TRBD1 (5 bases). There are 15 residues in the CDR3. V dropped 1 base and J dropped 5 bases, with 9 bases sitting between them. CDR1 and CDR2 (germline): SGHDN, FVKESK. The CDR3 spells CASSQAGGNNSPLHF. CDR3 coding DNA: TGTGCCAGCAGCCAAGCCGGGGGAAATAATTCACCCCTCCACTTT.

In its sample, this clone was seen once. This chain links TRBV2 with TRBJ2-7; no reliable D call. From germline, CDR1 is SNHLY and CDR2 FYNNEI. Between the trimmed V and J ends, which lost 8 bases and 5 bases, there was a span of 7 bases. This CDR3 has 10 residues. The CDR3, as DNA: TGTGCCAGCCGGAGCAACGAGCAGTACTTC. Translation gives CASRSNEQYF.

This sequence joins TRBV3-1 (or the pseudogene TRBV3-2) and TRBJ1-2; D uncertain. There are 13 residues in the CDR3. Deletions cut 0 bases from V and 4 bases from J, with 6 bases between. CDR1 and CDR2 (germline): LGHDT, YNNKEL (reference sequence). CDR3 residues: CASSQDVIYGYTF. The CDR3 DNA reads as TGTGCCAGCAGCCAAGATGTAATCTATGGCTACACCTTC.

This clone was observed a single time. CDR3: CASSRQVGGNTIYF. In DNA form, the CDR3 reads TGTGCCAGCTCACGTCAGGTGGGCGGAAACACCATATATTTT. J is TRBJ1-3 and V is TRBV18; D is uncertain. Germline V CDR1 and CDR2: KGHSH, LQKENI. This CDR3 has 14 amino acids. V was pared by 4 bases and J by 4 bases, with 11 bases between.

The chain carries TRBV7-9 and TRBJ1-2, with 7 bases aligning to TRBD1. Losses at the gene ends were 1 base for V and 8 bases for J; bases not matched to a gene: 10. The CDR3 extends over 15 amino acids. Germline CDR1 SEHNR, CDR2 FQNEAQ (reference sequence). CDR3 nucleotide sequence: TGTGCCAGCAGCTTAGAAAAGGGACAGCTTGGGGGCTACACCTTC. It specifies CASSLEKGQLGGYTF. The full variable domain, in which reference TRBV7-9 and TRBJ1-2 provide the parts outside the CDR3, is DTGVSQNPRHKITKRGQNVTFRCDPISEHNRLYWYRQTLGQGPEFLTYFQNEAQLEKSRLLSDRFSAERPKGSFSTLEIQRTEQGDSAMYLCASSLEKGQLGGYTFGSGTRLTVV.

The chain employs TRBV3-1 (or the pseudogene TRBV3-2) and TRBJ2-7; D may be TRBD1 (5 bases). From germline, CDR1 is LGHDT and CDR2 YNNKEL (reference sequence). The ends were cut back, 3 bases at V and 6 bases at J, with 9 bases in the middle. The CDR3 runs 12 residues. CDR3 sequence reads: CASSHRAGEQYF. The CDR3 bases are TGTGCCAGCAGCCACAGGGCTGGCGAGCAGTACTTC.

The chain uses TRBV18 and TRBJ2-7; weak D call: TRBD1 (6 bases). This CDR3 is 15 amino acids long. V lost 4 bases and J lost 2, with 15 bases in between. Germline assignment: CDR1 KGHSH and CDR2 LQKENI. Here the CDR3 reads CASSLSGTPTYEQYF. CDR3 nucleotide sequence: TGTGCCAGCTCACTTTCCGGGACACCGACCTACGAGCAGTACTTC.

The rearrangement joins TRBV2 to TRBJ2-1; D unresolved. Germline-derived CDR1 and CDR2 are SNHLY and FYNNEI. There are 13 residues in the CDR3. Deletions cut 4 bases from V and 4 bases from J, with 8 bases between. This CDR3 reads CASSGSSYNEQFF. The CDR3 DNA reads TGTGCCAGCAGTGGAAGTTCATACAATGAGCAGTTCTTC.

This chain connects TRBV19 to TRBJ1-6, with D tentatively TRBD1 (5 bases). The CDR3 runs 13 residues. The germline V gene encodes CDR1 LNHDA and CDR2 SQIVND (reference sequence). V lost 7 bases and J lost 5, with 9 bases in between. In DNA, the CDR3 is TGTGCCAGTAAGGCAGGGAATAATTCACCCCTCCACTTT. Residues: CASKAGNNSPLHF.

The J gene is TRBJ1-1, the V gene TRBV9, with D maybe TRBD1 (5 bases). Trimming left V 7 bases short and J 5 bases short, with 15 bases between. The CDR3 consists of 13 residues. CDR1 is SGDLS and CDR2 is YYNGEE in the germline V gene. CDR3 in amino acids: CASAEGRGTEAFF. CDR3 DNA: TGTGCCAGCGCCGAGGGGAGAGGAACTGAAGCTTTCTTT.

The chain has TRBV24-1 and TRBJ1-2; no clear D gene. V dropped 2 bases and J dropped 10 bases, with 13 bases sitting between them. The CDR3 length is 13 residues. Per the germline V gene, CDR1 is KGHDR and CDR2 is SFDVKD. The CDR3 sequence is CATSDSAILDYTF. DNA of the CDR3: TGTGCCACCAGTGATTCCGCAATCTTGGACTACACCTTC.

The V call is TRBV27, the J call TRBJ1-2; D might be TRBD1 (6 bases). The ends were cut back, 5 bases at V and 7 bases at J, with 14 bases in the middle. The germline V gene encodes CDR1 MNHEY and CDR2 SMNVEV (reference sequence). CDR3 length: 13 residues. CDR3 sequence (DNA): TGTGCCAGCAGTCTCATAGGGGGAGCTGGCTACACCTTC. This sequence encodes CASSLIGGAGYTF.

The chain couples TRBV11-2 to TRBJ2-7; the match to TRBD2 covers 12 bases. The germline V gene encodes CDR1 SGHAT and CDR2 FQNNGV. The CDR3 totals 15 residues. Trimming cost V 6 bases and J 1 base; bases outside gene matches: 4. CDR3 amino acids: CASSSGLAGSYEQYF. The CDR3 DNA reads as TGTGCCAGCAGTTCCGGACTAGCGGGGTCCTACGAGCAGTACTTC.

This rearrangement joins TRBV5-4 to TRBJ2-7; maybe TRBD2 (6 bases). Germline lookup yields CDR1 SGHNT and CDR2 YYREEE (reference sequence). CDR3 length: 15 amino acids. Trimming cost V 4 bases and J 5 bases, with 19 bases left between them. CDR3 in DNA: TGTGCCAGCAGCGAAGACGGGGGAGAGGTAGACGAGCAGTACTTC. This translates into CASSEDGGEVDEQYF. Full variable domain (remainder filled in from reference TRBV5-4 and TRBJ2-7): ETGVTQSPTHLIKTRGQQVTLRCSSQSGHNTVSWYQQALGQGPQFIFQYYREEENGRGNFPPRFSGLQFPNYSSELNVNALELDDSALYLCASSEDGGEVDEQYFGPGTRLTVT.

The chain links TRBV5-4 to TRBJ1-3; D is ambiguous. Germline CDR1 SGHNT, CDR2 YYREEE (reference sequence). The CDR3 sequence is 13 residues long. Trimming cost V 4 bases and J 2 bases, with 7 bases left between them. CDR3 in DNA: TGTGCCAGCAGCCAGGACGCTGGAAACACCATATATTTT. It yields the protein CASSQDAGNTIYF.

The chain is built from TRBV30 and TRBJ2-5; D is perhaps TRBD2 (5 bases). In germline, CDR1 is GTSNPN, CDR2 SVGIG (reference sequence). The CDR3 runs to 11 residues. Trimming cost V 7 bases and J 6 bases, with 12 bases left between them. CDR3 residues: CALRGLKTQYF. CDR3 sequence (DNA): TGTGCCTTGAGAGGGCTAAAGACCCAGTACTTC.

The rearrangement joins TRBV4-1 to TRBJ1-6; D gene ambiguous. This CDR3 is built from 14 residues. CDR1 is MGHRA, CDR2 YSYEKL, per germline. Trimming left V 1 base short and J 4 bases short, with 5 bases between. CDR3 sequence (DNA): TGCGCCAGCAGCCAAGGACCGTATAATTCACCCCTCCACTTT. Translating gives CASSQGPYNSPLHF.

This chain uses TRBV2 with TRBJ1-2, with D perhaps TRBD1 (6 bases). V was shortened by 6 bases and J by 3 bases, with 11 bases between the two germline ends. CDR1 SNHLY and CDR2 FYNNEI come from the germline V gene. The CDR3 length is 13 residues. The CDR3 sequence: CASRVGQYYGYTF. The CDR3, as DNA: TGTGCCAGCAGGGTAGGACAGTACTATGGCTACACCTTC. Full variable domain (remainder filled in from reference TRBV2 and TRBJ1-2): EPEVTQTPSHQVTQMGQEVILRCVPISNHLYFYWYRQILGQKVEFLVSFYNNEISEKSEIFDDQFSVERPDGSNFTLKIRSTKLEDSAMYFCASRVGQYYGYTFGSGTRLTVV.

The chain recombines TRBV6-5 with TRBJ2-7, with 8 bases that match TRBD2. The ends lost 0 bases at V and 2 bases at J; junction bases unmatched: 3. The CDR3 consists of 15 residues. Germline lookup yields CDR1 MNHEY and CDR2 SVGAGI. The CDR3 loop is CASSYSTSGAYEQYF. The DNA for the CDR3 is TGTGCCAGCAGTTACTCCACTAGCGGAGCCTACGAGCAGTACTTC.